Listed here is a single T cell receptor (beta chain). Its antigen is undetermined. The data were obtained in a study of cytomegalovirus exposure and HLA in healthy donors. Findings and limits, study-wide: Donor immune exposure was known only as CMV serostatus. On later analysis, the bulk of CMV-associated TCR beta chains appeared to be HLA-restricted.

The ends lost 5 bases at V and 2 bases at J; junction bases unmatched: 6. Germline loops: CDR1 ENHRY, CDR2 SYGVKD. The CDR3 has 15 amino acids. The PCR made use of 60 Vbeta and 13 Jbeta primers. The protocol was immunoSEQ multiplex PCR, while the TCRdb copy is restricted to in-frame clones and leaves out a portion. The sample shows approximately 150,000 clones, over 75% of them seen only once. This clonotype originated in a male donor in good health and CMV-seronegative. The gene calls are TRBV10-3 and TRBJ2-5, with 9 bases identical to TRBD2. Sequenced input: PBMCs. The CDR3 sequence is CAISRLAGLQETQYF. The CDR3, as DNA: TGTGCCATCAGTCGGCTAGCGGGACTACAAGAGACCCAGTACTTC.